The source of this T cell receptor (beta chain) is a study of T-cell memory formation after mild COVID-19. Study-level background: TCR clusters were mostly confined to one donor each.

The CDR3 extends over 13 amino acids. In germline, CDR1 is MGHRA, CDR2 YSYEKL. V was shortened by 0 bases and J by 5 bases, with 5 bases between the two germline ends. TCRdb reprocessed the 5' RACE reads with MiXCR, giving one entry per CDR3 protein. The sample lists about 270,000 distinct CDR3 sequences, 15% to 20% occurring once. Study-wide findings and caveats: The appearance of some responding clones in pre-infection memory suggested that cross-reactive memory joined. There was no confirmation that second-wave clones peaking on day 37 were SARS-CoV-2 specific. Day 15 to 85 contracting clones showed balanced CD4/CD8; day 15 to 37 expanders favored CD4+.

This clonotype was counted only a few times. Its cognate antigen is unknown. Sequencing was performed on PBMCs or a T cell subset sorted from them (not recorded which). This TCR was sampled from a man between 18 and 29 years old who had mild COVID-19 (a few samples of this study predate the infection). Cell type and time point are not known. The chain links TRBV4-1 to TRBJ1-5, with D unresolved. This CDR3 reads CASSQEWYQPQHF. The CDR3 DNA follows: TGCGCCAGCAGCCAAGAGTGGTATCAGCCCCAGCATTTT.